This passage covers 21 T cell receptor beta chains from one sample sequenced in a study of OX40 agonist ivuxolimab in advanced cancers. TCRdb keeps only in-frame clones here, not all; method: immunoSEQ multiplex PCR. The profile shows 62,000 or so clones, about 89% of them singletons. The input for sequencing was CD4+ or CD8+ T cells sorted from blood, taken in a trial of the OX40 agonist ivuxolimab. The origin of the receptors is an adult with an advanced solid tumor such as melanoma, head and neck, liver or kidney cancer.

The chain employs TRBV10-3 and TRBJ1-2, with D perhaps matching TRBD1 (6 bases). Between the trimmed V and J ends, which lost 11 bases and 4 bases, there was a span of 17 bases. The CDR3 runs to 13 residues. Germline CDR1 reads ENHRY; CDR2 reads SYGVKD. Here the CDR3 DNA reads TGTGCCGGGACAAGGGACACGAGCTATGGCTACACCTTC. Encoded protein: CAGTRDTSYGYTF.

V usage is TRBV14 and J usage is TRBJ1-2, with D hard to call. This CDR3 comprises 13 residues. The V gene lost 4 bases and the J gene lost 4 bases, with 10 bases spanning the gap. The germline V gene encodes CDR1 SGHDN and CDR2 FVKESK. The CDR3 bases are TGTGCCAGCAGCCGAGGTCGAACCTATGGCTACACCTTC. Residues: CASSRGRTYGYTF.

The chain employs TRBV27 and TRBJ1-5; D not resolved. Germline assignment: CDR1 MNHEY and CDR2 SMNVEV (reference sequence). The CDR3 consists of 13 residues. Trimming stripped 3 bases from V and 6 bases from J, with 9 bases between. The CDR3 here is CASSLSVRQPQHF. CDR3 nucleotide sequence: TGTGCCAGCAGTTTGTCGGTACGTCAGCCCCAGCATTTT.

The chain joins TRBV4-1 to TRBJ2-1, with D perhaps TRBD2 (7 bases). From germline, CDR1 is MGHRA and CDR2 YSYEKL. CDR3 length equals 17 residues. Between the trimmed V and J ends, which lost 0 bases and 4 bases, there was a span of 16 bases. The CDR3 DNA is TGCGCCAGCAGCCAAGAATGGGGGCAGCGGGATTACAATGAGCAGTTCTTC. Protein product: CASSQEWGQRDYNEQFF.

The table lists this clone with a count of one. The chain uses TRBV11-2 and TRBJ1-1; D is unclear. This CDR3 has 11 residues. In germline, CDR1 is SGHAT, CDR2 FQNNGV. V lost 3 bases and J lost 5, with 4 bases in between. The CDR3 DNA reads as TGTGCCAGCAGCTTGAGGACTGAAGCTTTCTTT. It is translated as CASSLRTEAFF.

The chain employs TRBV29-1 and TRBJ2-6, with D unresolved. V gave up 5 bases and J gave up 0 bases, with 20 bases separating them. This CDR3 has 18 residues. Germline lookup yields CDR1 SQVTM and CDR2 ANQGSEA. The CDR3 coding sequence is TGCAGCGTTTCCACAGAAAGACAAAGGAGCTCTGGGGCCAACGTCCTGACTTTC. Protein product: CSVSTERQRSSGANVLTF.

The J gene is TRBJ2-5, the V gene TRBV6-5, with 12 bases matching TRBD2. The end of the DNA is better explained by TRBJ2-7, so the J call may be wrong. The V gene's germline CDR1 is MNHEY and CDR2 SVGAGI. This CDR3 contains 15 residues. In nucleotides, the CDR3 is TGTGCCAGCAGCACCCGACTAGCGGGAGTTGGCGAGCAGTACTTC. Its translation is CASSTRLAGVGEQYF.

This clone was counted a single time. The chain carries TRBV27 and TRBJ2-3; D is undetermined. The ends were cut back, 7 bases at V and 5 bases at J, with 13 bases in the middle. CDR3 size: 13 residues. CDR1 and CDR2 (germline): MNHEY, SMNVEV (reference sequence). CDR3 nucleotides: TGTGCCAGCACCAGGAAGTCGGAAGATACGCAGTATTTT. Amino acids: CASTRKSEDTQYF.

The rearrangement uses TRBV29-1 and TRBJ1-4, with D hard to call. The germline gives CDR1 SQVTM, CDR2 ANQGSEA. This CDR3 spans 15 amino acids. V was clipped by 7 bases and J by 0 bases, with 15 bases between them. The CDR3 sequence is CSARGYAATNEKLFF. CDR3 sequence (DNA): TGCAGCGCCCGAGGTTACGCTGCAACTAATGAAAAACTGTTTTTT.

The V and J genes are TRBV10-1 and TRBJ1-2; possibly TRBD1 for D (6 bases). V was clipped by 4 bases and J by 5 bases, with 11 bases between them. The CDR3 runs 13 residues. Germline V gene data show CDR1 as WNHNN and CDR2 as SYGVQD (reference sequence). In nucleotides, the CDR3 is TGCGCCAGCAGTGCGGACAGCCTATATGGCTACACCTTC. It encodes CASSADSLYGYTF.

J is TRBJ2-5 and V is TRBV14; TRBD1 might be the D (6 bases). Germline lookup yields CDR1 SGHDN and CDR2 FVKESK. V lost 2 bases and J lost 1, with 14 bases in between. CDR3 size: 16 residues. CDR3 loop: CASSQSHQGIQETQYF. DNA for the CDR3: TGTGCCAGCAGCCAAAGCCACCAGGGGATCCAAGAGACCCAGTACTTC.

In DNA form, the CDR3 reads TGTGCCAGCAGCCCTCCTAGCGGGAGTTATGGCACAGATACGCAGTATTTT. It codes for CASSPPSGSYGTDTQYF. The chain couples TRBV11-1 to TRBJ2-3; 10 nucleotides align to TRBD2. The CDR3 loop spans 17 amino acids. After removal of 5 bases from V and 1 base from J, the junction contained 9 bases not matched to a gene. From germline, CDR1 is SGHAT and CDR2 FQDESV (reference sequence).

For this clone: One end of the junction fails to match germline, which may point to a read error. The gene calls are TRBV15 and TRBJ1-2, with 10 bases lining up with TRBD1. This CDR3 has 13 amino acids. The germline V gene encodes CDR1 LNHNV and CDR2 YYDKDF (reference sequence). The CDR3 is CATSSSGTGVAFF. CDR3 nucleotides: TGTGCCACCAGCAGTTCCGGGACAGGGGTCGCCTTCTTC.

This chain links TRBV5-4 with TRBJ1-1, with TRBD1 identical over 8 bases. This CDR3 spans 15 amino acids. CDR1 and CDR2 from the germline V gene are SGHNT and YYREEE (reference sequence). V trimming: 5 bases; J trimming: 1 base; junction bases outside the gene matches: 7. For the CDR3, the DNA is TGTGCCAGCAGGCGGCCGACAGGGGAGAACACTGAAGCTTTCTTT. This sequence encodes CASRRPTGENTEAFF.

The genes are TRBV28 and TRBJ2-7; 7 bases agree with TRBD1. Germline loops: CDR1 MDHEN, CDR2 SYDVKM. V shed 4 bases, J shed 0 bases, and the junction held 6 bases outside the gene matches. CDR3 length equals 15 residues. CDR3 DNA: TGTGCCAGCAGTTCACCGGGACAGACCTCCTACGAGCAGTACTTC. Translation gives CASSSPGQTSYEQYF.

V gene TRBV19 combines with J gene TRBJ1-5; the D gene is possibly TRBD1 (5 bases). Trimming shortened V by 3 bases and J by 5 bases, and 20 bases separated the two germline ends. Germline V gene sequence: CDR1 LNHDA, CDR2 SQIVND (reference sequence). The CDR3 length is 17 residues. CDR3 loop: CASSMGQGGRVYQPQHF. CDR3 sequence (DNA): TGTGCCAGTAGTATGGGCCAGGGAGGCAGGGTATATCAGCCCCAGCATTTT.

The chain recombines TRBV2 with TRBJ1-2, with D possibly TRBD1 on 5 matching bases. This CDR3 has 14 residues. V was cut by 6 bases and J by 2 bases, with 13 bases left in between. Looked up from germline, CDR1 is SNHLY and CDR2 is FYNNEI. CDR3 sequence: CASSDTHRNYGYTF. DNA for the CDR3: TGTGCCAGCAGCGATACCCACAGGAACTATGGCTACACCTTC.

This clone was counted a single time. J is TRBJ2-2 and V is TRBV10-1; no definite D call. V shed 3 bases and J shed 6 bases, with 20 bases lying between them. The CDR3 consists of 17 residues. Germline assignment: CDR1 WNHNN and CDR2 SYGVQD (reference sequence). The CDR3 region is CASSDISNPFPSGELFF. The CDR3 DNA reads as TGCGCCAGCAGTGATATTTCCAACCCGTTTCCGTCCGGGGAGCTGTTTTTT.

The chain carries TRBV7-9 and TRBJ2-5, with unresolved D. Germline CDR1 and CDR2: SEHNR and FQNEAQ (reference sequence). Deletions cut 3 bases from V and 1 base from J, with 3 bases between. CDR3 length: 12 amino acids. The CDR3, as DNA: TGTGCCAGCAGCTTGGGCCAAGAGACCCAGTACTTC. It specifies CASSLGQETQYF.

V is TRBV5-4 and J is TRBJ2-5, with TRBD1 matching 8 bases. This CDR3 is 17 amino acids long. The V gene's germline CDR1 is SGHNT and CDR2 YYREEE (reference sequence). With V trimmed by 3 bases and J by 1 base, 11 bases remained unmatched. The CDR3 is CASSSPRHRGTQETQYF. In DNA, the CDR3 is TGTGCCAGCAGCTCTCCGCGGCACAGGGGGACCCAAGAGACCCAGTACTTC.

The chain is built from TRBV30 and TRBJ1-1; 8 bases are a match to TRBD1. There are 15 residues in the CDR3. Germline lookup yields CDR1 GTSNPN and CDR2 SVGIG (reference sequence). J lost 1 base, V lost 4 bases, and 8 bases had no gene match. CDR3 DNA: TGTGCCTGGACCGTTCCAGGGACAGGGAACACTGAAGCTTTCTTT. Translated, it gives CAWTVPGTGNTEAFF.